The 11 T cell receptor beta chains in this list originate from one sample, sequenced in a study of blood T cells in healthy people across ages. Using a J-beta primer mix together with a sample-barcoded 5' primer, a second PCR was run for roughly 6 to 12 cycles. TCRdb redid the calling of the 5' RACE reads with MiXCR, one entry per CDR3 protein. The repertoire has 1.5 million to 1.8 million distinct CDR3 sequences, approximately 43% of them found once; the top ten carry 4%. Input material: blood. Receptors were obtained from a woman younger than 30 in good health.

This chain joins TRBV6-1 and TRBJ1-2; D is uncertain. This CDR3 has 13 residues. Germline V gene data show CDR1 as MNHNS and CDR2 as SASEGT. V lost 7 bases, J lost 2 bases, and 11 bases lay in between. The DNA for the CDR3 is TGTGCCAGCAAACGGTTTGCGAACTATGGCTACACCTTC. Encoded protein: CASKRFANYGYTF.

This clonotype was recorded a few times. The rearrangement links TRBV4-1 to TRBJ1-2; the match to TRBD1 covers 7 bases. This CDR3 contains 13 residues. The germline gives CDR1 MGHRA, CDR2 YSYEKL. V was clipped by 7 bases and J by 5 bases; unmatched bases: 7. The CDR3 is CASNPGTAYGYTF. CDR3 bases: TGCGCCAGCAACCCCGGGACAGCTTATGGCTACACCTTC.

This clonotype has a count of ten or more. V is TRBV4-3 and J is TRBJ2-3; TRBD2 aligns across 9 bases. J lost 11 bases, V lost 0 bases, and 6 bases had no gene match. CDR1 and CDR2 (germline): LGHNA, YSLEER. This CDR3 spans 14 amino acids. The CDR3 reads CASSQDRASGEQYF. DNA of the CDR3: TGCGCCAGCAGCCAAGATAGGGCTAGCGGGGAGCAGTATTTT.

The chain combines TRBV12-3 or TRBV12-4 with TRBJ2-7, with D possibly TRBD1 on 6 matching bases. Between the trimmed V and J ends, which lost 4 bases and 1 base, there was a span of 11 bases. The CDR3 is 14 amino acids. In DNA form, the CDR3 reads TGTGCCAGCAGTTCGGGGACAAGGTCCTACGAGCAGTACTTC. Its protein product is CASSSGTRSYEQYF.

This clonotype has a handful of counts. The chain couples TRBV9 to TRBJ1-5; D may be TRBD1 (5 bases). This CDR3 is 11 amino acids long. Trimming took 10 bases from V and 4 from J, leaving 9 bases between them. The germline V gene has CDR1 SGDLS and CDR2 YYNGEE. The CDR3 DNA is TGTGCCCGCGCAGGGAATCAGCCCCAGCATTTT. Encoded protein: CARAGNQPQHF.

The V call is TRBV4-3, the J call TRBJ1-2, with D possibly TRBD1 on 5 matching bases. From germline, CDR1 is LGHNA and CDR2 YSLEER. V was shortened by 3 bases and J by 0 bases, with 11 bases between the two germline ends. This CDR3 spans 15 amino acids. Here the CDR3 DNA reads TGCGCCAGCAGCCACGGGCGGACAACTAACTATGGCTACACCTTC. It specifies CASSHGRTTNYGYTF.

This clonotype turned up a few times. The V gene is TRBV7-4, the J gene TRBJ1-4; D unclear. V was clipped by 2 bases and J by 4 bases, with 11 bases between them. Germline V gene data show CDR1 as SGHVT and CDR2 as SQSDAQ. There are 15 residues in the CDR3. In nucleotides, the CDR3 is TGTGCCAGCAGCTTAATGACGGATAATAATGAAAAACTGTTTTTT. Protein sequence: CASSLMTDNNEKLFF.

This clonotype has only a few counts. The V call is TRBV7-2, the J call TRBJ2-1; 9 bases are shared with TRBD2. The V gene end was trimmed by 6 bases and the J gene end by 10 bases; junction bases not matched to a gene: 13. Looked up from germline, CDR1 is SGHTA and CDR2 is FQGNSA. The CDR3 is made up of 15 amino acids. The CDR3 sequence: CASSPDDLAGAEQFF. CDR3 in DNA: TGTGCCAGCAGTCCTGATGATTTAGCGGGAGCGGAGCAGTTCTTC.

The chain is built from TRBV4-3 and TRBJ2-3, with D hard to call. This CDR3 contains 17 residues. Germline CDR1 is LGHNA and CDR2 is YSLEER. Trimming pared 0 bases from V and 0 bases from J, leaving 13 bases between. The CDR3 is CASSQDRTPSSTDTQYF. The CDR3 bases are TGCGCCAGCAGCCAAGATCGCACTCCCTCTAGCACAGATACGCAGTATTTT.

The chain links TRBV6-2 or TRBV6-3 to TRBJ1-5, with 9 bases that match TRBD1. The V gene's germline CDR1 is MNHEY and CDR2 SVGEGT. Losses at the gene ends were 0 bases for V and 2 bases for J; bases not matched to a gene: 2. The CDR3 has 16 residues. The CDR3: CASSYSGQGGNQPQHF. The CDR3 nucleotides read TGTGCCAGCAGTTACTCGGGACAGGGCGGCAATCAGCCCCAGCATTTT.

The chain couples TRBV15 to TRBJ1-2; perhaps TRBD1 as D (5 bases). Trimming removed 5 bases from V and 3 bases from J, with 16 bases in between. The CDR3 totals 15 residues. Germline CDR1 LNHNV, CDR2 YYDKDF (reference sequence). In nucleotides, the CDR3 is TGTGCCACCAGCCGGGAACAGGAAAAGGACTATGGCTACACCTTC. Its translation: CATSREQEKDYGYTF.